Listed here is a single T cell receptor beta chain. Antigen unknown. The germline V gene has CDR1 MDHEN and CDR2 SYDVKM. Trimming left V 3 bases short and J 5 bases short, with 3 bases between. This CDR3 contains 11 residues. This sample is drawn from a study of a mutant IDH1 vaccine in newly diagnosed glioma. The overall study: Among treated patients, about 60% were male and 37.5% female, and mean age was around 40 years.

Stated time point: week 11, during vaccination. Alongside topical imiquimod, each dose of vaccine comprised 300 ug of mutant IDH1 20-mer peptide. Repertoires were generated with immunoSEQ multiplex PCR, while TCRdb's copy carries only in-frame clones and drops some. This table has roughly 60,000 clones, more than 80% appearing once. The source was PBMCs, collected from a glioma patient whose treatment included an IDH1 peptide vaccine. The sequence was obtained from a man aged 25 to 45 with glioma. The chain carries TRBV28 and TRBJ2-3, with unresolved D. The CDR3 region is CASSFEDTQYF. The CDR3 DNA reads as TGTGCCAGCAGTTTTGAAGATACGCAGTATTTT.